The entry below gives a single TCR beta chain sequence along with its context. The antigen remains unidentified. The sample contains more than one DNA sequence encoding this CDR3. This sample is drawn from a study of shared clonotypes between healthy human individuals. Study-wide results and limits: For naive CD4 cells, roughly 5.5% of clonotypes were shared across a handful of donors.

Using immunoSEQ multiplex PCR, the repertoire was profiled, and TCRdb retains in-frame clones only, with some absent. The sample carries over a million clones, 95% to 97% recorded once. The receptor was derived from a man aged 25-45 years in good health. Sample: naive CD4+ T cells sorted from blood. Subset: CD45RA+ positively selected.

CDR3 in DNA: TGCGCCAGCAGCTTAGTGAGGTTCACAGATACGCAGTATTTT. Amino acid sequence: CASSLVRFTDTQYF. J is TRBJ2-3 and V is TRBV5-1; D is unresolved. The germline V and J ends were trimmed by 2 bases and 2 bases, with 9 bases remaining between them. Per the germline V gene, CDR1 is SGHRS and CDR2 is YFSETQ. The CDR3 has 14 residues. The full variable domain, rest sourced from reference TRBV5-1 and TRBJ2-3, is KAGVTQTPRYLIKTRGQQVTLSCSPISGHRSVSWYQQTPGQGLQFLFEYFSETQRNKGNFPGRFSGRQFSNSRSEMNVSTLELGDSALYLCASSLVRFTDTQYFGPGTRLTVL.